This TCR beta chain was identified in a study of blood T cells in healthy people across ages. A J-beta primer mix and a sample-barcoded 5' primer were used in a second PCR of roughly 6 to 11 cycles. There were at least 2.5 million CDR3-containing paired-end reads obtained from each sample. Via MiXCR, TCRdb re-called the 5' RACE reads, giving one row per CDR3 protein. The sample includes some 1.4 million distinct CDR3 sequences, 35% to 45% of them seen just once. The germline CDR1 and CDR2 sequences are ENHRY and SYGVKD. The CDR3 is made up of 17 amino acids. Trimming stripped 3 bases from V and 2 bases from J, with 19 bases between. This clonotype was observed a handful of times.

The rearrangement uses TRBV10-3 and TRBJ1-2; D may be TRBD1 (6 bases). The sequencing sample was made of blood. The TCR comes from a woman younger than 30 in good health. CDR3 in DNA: TGTGCCATCAGTGAATCAGGTCAGAGGGGGTCGAACTATGGCTACACCTTC. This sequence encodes CAISESGQRGSNYGYTF.